The 32 T cell receptor beta chains given below trace back to one sample, sequenced in a study of siplizumab effects on memory and regulatory T cells. TCRdb's table, derived via immunoSEQ multiplex PCR, lists solely in-frame clones and lacks some. The sample shows under 85,000 clones, over 80% of them seen only once. Material: Tregs sorted from blood. Receptor source: a human donor in good health.

The rearrangement joins TRBV11-3 to TRBJ2-5, with a tentative D call TRBD2 (6 bases). CDR1 SGHNT and CDR2 YENEEA come from the germline V gene. V lost 5 bases and J 3 bases, leaving 13 bases between the germline ends. This CDR3 comprises 14 residues. The CDR3 spells CASSISGLEETQYF. The CDR3 DNA sequence: TGTGCCAGCAGCATATCGGGACTTGAAGAGACCCAGTACTTC.

This chain connects TRBV4-1 to TRBJ2-7, with 8 bases fitting TRBD2. The germline gives CDR1 MGHRA, CDR2 YSYEKL. There are 16 residues in the CDR3. Trimming took 0 bases from V and 4 from J; bases not matched to a gene: 8. CDR3 sequence (DNA): TGCGCCAGCAGCCAAGATCCCGGACTAGCTTCATACGAGCAGTACTTC. As protein: CASSQDPGLASYEQYF.

The rearrangement uses TRBV5-1 and TRBJ2-1, with TRBD2 matching over 7 bases. The V gene's germline CDR1 is SGHRS and CDR2 YFSETQ. This CDR3 is built from 20 residues. The ends lost 0 bases at V and 5 bases at J; junction bases unmatched: 20. DNA for the CDR3: TGCGCCAGCAGCTTGGGGGTAAGAGGACTAGTGACGAACCCTGACAATGAGCAGTTCTTC. Protein product: CASSLGVRGLVTNPDNEQFF.

The rearrangement uses TRBV12-5 and TRBJ1-5; 7 bases match TRBD1. J was trimmed by 4 bases and V by 4 bases; bases with no gene match: 7. CDR1 LGHNT and CDR2 FRNRAP come from the germline V gene. The CDR3 contains 15 residues. CDR3 bases: TGTGCTAGTGGTTCGAACCGGGACAGAAATCAGCCCCAGCATTTT. Its protein is CASGSNRDRNQPQHF.

This clone was seen once. J is TRBJ2-5 and V is TRBV20-1; D is uncertain. V was clipped by 6 bases and J by 5 bases, with 7 bases between them. The CDR3 is 10 residues long. CDR1 and CDR2 from the germline V gene are DFQATT and SNEGSKA (reference sequence). CDR3 coding DNA: TGCAGTGCCAGACGGGAGACCCAGTACTTC. Translated, it gives CSARRETQYF.

The rearrangement links TRBV4-2 to TRBJ2-1; TRBD2 agrees at 8 bases. The CDR3 extends over 16 amino acids. Losses at the gene ends were 1 base for V and 6 bases for J; bases not matched to a gene: 8. Germline V gene lookup returns CDR1 LGHNA and CDR2 YNFKEQ. The CDR3 region is CASSQANSGIFNEQFF. CDR3 nucleotide sequence: TGTGCCAGCAGCCAAGCGAATAGCGGGATCTTCAATGAGCAGTTCTTC.

The J gene is TRBJ1-6, the V gene TRBV5-1; D remains unclear. The CDR3 runs 13 residues. Per the germline V gene, CDR1 is SGHRS and CDR2 is YFSETQ. Deletions cut 0 bases from V and 7 bases from J, with 5 bases between. CDR3 loop: CASSLEGNSPLHF. CDR3 in DNA: TGCGCCAGCAGCTTGGAAGGGAATTCACCCCTCCACTTT. Full variable domain (remainder filled in from reference TRBV5-1 and TRBJ1-6): KAGVTQTPRYLIKTRGQQVTLSCSPISGHRSVSWYQQTPGQGLQFLFEYFSETQRNKGNFPGRFSGRQFSNSRSEMNVSTLELGDSALYLCASSLEGNSPLHFGNGTRLTVT.

The chain uses TRBV6-4 and TRBJ2-5; 9 bases are a match to TRBD2. V gave up 4 bases and J gave up 4 bases; unmatched junction bases: 4. The CDR3 has 14 amino acids. Germline CDR1 is MRHNA and CDR2 is SNTAGT. In nucleotides, the CDR3 is TGTGCCAGCAGTGCGAGAGCGGGAGGAGAGACCCAGTACTTC. This codes for CASSARAGGETQYF.

The rearrangement joins TRBV18 to TRBJ1-1; a weak D match, TRBD1 (5 bases). CDR3 length: 14 residues. The germline V and J ends were trimmed by 3 bases and 5 bases, with 13 bases remaining between them. Per the germline V gene, CDR1 is KGHSH and CDR2 is LQKENI. The DNA of the CDR3 is TGTGCCAGCTCACCGGGACCCTCGCGGACTGAAGCTTTCTTT. Translating it yields CASSPGPSRTEAFF.

The chain couples TRBV10-2 to TRBJ2-7; a possible D gene is TRBD2 (6 bases). Trimming removed 5 bases from V and 2 bases from J, with 13 bases in between. Germline values: CDR1 WSHSY, CDR2 SAAADI. The CDR3 contains 14 residues. The DNA of the CDR3 is TGCGCCAGCAGTCGGGCGGGGAAGGCCTACGAGCAGTACTTC. It encodes CASSRAGKAYEQYF.

The rearrangement links TRBV4-3 to TRBJ1-1; unclear D gene. Germline V gene sequence: CDR1 LGHNA, CDR2 YSLEER. Trimming cost V 4 bases and J 4 bases, with 19 bases left between them. CDR3 size: 16 residues. This CDR3 reads CASSLLPVPESTEAFF. The CDR3 DNA follows: TGCGCCAGCAGCCTACTTCCGGTTCCGGAGAGCACTGAAGCTTTCTTT.

A few counts support this clone. V is TRBV7-9 and J is TRBJ1-2; D unclear. Trimming removed 1 base at V and 8 bases at J, with 14 bases between. The CDR3 has 14 amino acids. The V gene's germline CDR1 is SEHNR and CDR2 FQNEAQ (reference sequence). The CDR3 is CASSLESSLGGYTF. The CDR3 DNA reads TGTGCCAGCAGCTTAGAATCCAGTTTGGGGGGCTACACCTTC. The entire variable domain, with the rest obtained from reference TRBV7-9 and TRBJ1-2, is as follows: DTGVSQNPRHKITKRGQNVTFRCDPISEHNRLYWYRQTLGQGPEFLTYFQNEAQLEKSRLLSDRFSAERPKGSFSTLEIQRTEQGDSAMYLCASSLESSLGGYTFGSGTRLTVV.

The V and J genes are TRBV19 and TRBJ2-5, with 15 bases aligning to TRBD2. The junction had 3 bases not matched to a gene; V was cut back by 6 bases and J by 4 bases. Germline CDR1 and CDR2: LNHDA and SQIVND (reference sequence). The CDR3 is made up of 15 amino acids. The CDR3 coding sequence is TGTGCCAGTAGCCGGGGACTAGCGGGGGGAGAGACCCAGTACTTC. It codes for CASSRGLAGGETQYF.

This clone has a single count. The gene calls are TRBV5-6 and TRBJ2-3; 7 nucleotides agree with TRBD1. The CDR3 loop spans 13 amino acids. Trimming took 2 bases from V and 6 from J; bases not matched to a gene: 3. Germline CDR1 SGHDT, CDR2 YYEEEE. CDR3 loop: CASSLQGKDTQYF. CDR3 nucleotide sequence: TGTGCCAGCAGCTTACAGGGGAAGGATACGCAGTATTTT.

The chain recombines TRBV15 with TRBJ2-3; D ambiguous. The CDR3 length is 15 residues. V was cut by 0 bases and J by 6 bases, with 13 bases left in between. From germline, CDR1 is LNHNV and CDR2 YYDKDF (reference sequence). The CDR3 sequence: CATSRDWRPGDTQYF. CDR3 DNA: TGTGCCACCAGCAGAGATTGGCGTCCCGGGGATACGCAGTATTTT.

The genes are TRBV19 and TRBJ1-2; 7 nucleotides match TRBD1. This CDR3 region has 15 residues. V was pared by 6 bases and J by 0 bases, with 7 bases of the junction left unmatched. Per the germline V gene, CDR1 is LNHDA and CDR2 is SQIVND (reference sequence). CDR3 sequence: CASSELGQANYGYTF. The CDR3 bases are TGTGCCAGTAGCGAACTCGGACAGGCTAACTATGGCTACACCTTC.

This sequence joins TRBV18 and TRBJ2-1; D uncertain. This CDR3 has 15 amino acids. Germline V lookup: CDR1 KGHSH, CDR2 LQKENI. V lost 0 bases and J lost 0, with 6 bases in between. In DNA form, the CDR3 reads TGTGCCAGCTCACCACCAGGTCGCTCCTACAATGAGCAGTTCTTC. This codes for CASSPPGRSYNEQFF. The whole variable domain, remainder taken from reference TRBV18 and TRBJ2-1, is NAGVMQNPRHLVRRRGQEARLRCSPMKGHSHVYWYRQLPEEGLKFMVYLQKENIIDESGMPKERFSAEFPKEGPSILRIQQVVRGDSAAYFCASSPPGRSYNEQFFGPGTRLTVL.

The chain couples TRBV7-8 to TRBJ2-7; 8 bases agree with TRBD2. Germline CDR1 reads SGHVS; CDR2 reads FQNEAQ. J was trimmed by 4 bases and V by 5 bases; bases with no gene match: 10. This CDR3 has 15 amino acids. The CDR3 nucleotides read TGTGCCAGCAGCCTAGGTGGACTAGCTAGTTACGAGCAGTACTTC. Protein sequence: CASSLGGLASYEQYF.

The chain recombines TRBV4-2 with TRBJ1-1; D perhaps matches TRBD1 (5 bases). CDR1 LGHNA and CDR2 YNFKEQ come from the germline V gene. The CDR3 runs to 14 residues. Trimming shortened V by 3 bases and J by 4 bases, and 12 bases separated the two germline ends. The CDR3 region has the DNA TGTGCCAGCAGCCAGCGAGTCGGGGGCACTGAAGCTTTCTTT. Its translation: CASSQRVGGTEAFF.

J is TRBJ2-3 and V is TRBV7-9; D possibly matches TRBD1 or TRBD2 (5 bases each). Trimming took off 3 bases at V and 1 base at J, with 11 bases between the two ends. The CDR3 spans 15 residues. Germline V lookup: CDR1 SEHNR, CDR2 FQNEAQ (reference sequence). The CDR3 sequence is CASSFYGTGTDTQYF. The DNA of the CDR3 is TGTGCCAGCAGCTTTTACGGGACGGGCACAGATACGCAGTATTTT. Full variable domain (missing parts from reference TRBV7-9 and TRBJ2-3): DTGVSQNPRHKITKRGQNVTFRCDPISEHNRLYWYRQTLGQGPEFLTYFQNEAQLEKSRLLSDRFSAERPKGSFSTLEIQRTEQGDSAMYLCASSFYGTGTDTQYFGPGTRLTVL.

The chain is built from TRBV7-9 and TRBJ2-3; D gene unclear. V lost 11 bases and J lost 3, with 9 bases in between. Germline V gives CDR1 SEHNR, CDR2 FQNEAQ (reference sequence). There are 11 residues in the CDR3. The CDR3 sequence is CASSQTDTQYF. In nucleotides, the CDR3 is TGTGCCTCTTCCCAAACAGATACGCAGTATTTT.

The CDR3 protein is CASSLAGRVHEQYF. In DNA form, the CDR3 reads TGTGCCAGCAGCTTGGCCGGCAGGGTTCACGAGCAGTACTTC. V and J are TRBV5-4 and TRBJ2-7, with D possibly TRBD1 on 5 matching bases. CDR1 is SGHNT and CDR2 is YYREEE in the germline V gene (reference sequence). The CDR3 contains 14 residues. V was trimmed by 0 bases and J by 5 bases, leaving 12 bases between them. The full variable domain, with the rest looked up from reference TRBV5-4 and TRBJ2-7, is ETGVTQSPTHLIKTRGQQVTLRCSSQSGHNTVSWYQQALGQGPQFIFQYYREEENGRGNFPPRFSGLQFPNYSSELNVNALELDDSALYLCASSLAGRVHEQYFGPGTRLTVT.

This clone was found a few times. The V gene is TRBV14, the J gene TRBJ1-1, with D possibly matching TRBD1 (5 bases). Trimming took off 4 bases at V and 3 bases at J, with 12 bases between the two ends. The CDR3 totals 14 residues. CDR1 is SGHDN and CDR2 is FVKESK in the germline V gene. The CDR3 sequence is CASSLPGRYTEAFF. Written as DNA, the CDR3 is TGTGCCAGCAGCCTACCGGGGCGATACACTGAAGCTTTCTTT.

This chain joins TRBV6-6 and TRBJ2-3; 9 bases align to TRBD1. From germline, CDR1 is MNHNY and CDR2 SVGAGI (reference sequence). The V segment lost 8 bases and the J segment 4 bases; nucleotides outside the gene matches: 7. This CDR3 is built from 14 residues. The CDR3 spells CASQRQGVPDTQYF. CDR3 nucleotide sequence: TGTGCCAGCCAGAGACAGGGGGTCCCAGATACGCAGTATTTT.

The rearrangement uses TRBV11-2 and TRBJ2-1; D is ambiguous. The V and J ends lost 5 bases and 4 bases respectively, with 18 bases between them. This CDR3 has 16 amino acids. Germline V lookup: CDR1 SGHAT, CDR2 FQNNGV. The CDR3 loop is CASSQGPHPGYNEQFF. For the CDR3, the DNA is TGTGCCAGCAGCCAAGGACCCCACCCTGGGTACAATGAGCAGTTCTTC.

In its sample, this clone was seen a few times. The V and J genes are TRBV9 and TRBJ1-4; TRBD1 might be the D (5 bases). CDR1 is SGDLS, CDR2 YYNGEE, per germline. There are 14 residues in the CDR3. Trimming took off 0 bases at V and 8 bases at J, with 11 bases between the two ends. The CDR3 region has the DNA TGTGCCAGCAGCGTAGCGCAGGGTCGGGAAAAACTGTTTTTT. Translation gives CASSVAQGREKLFF.

This chain joins TRBV27 and TRBJ2-7; TRBD1 matches at 9 bases. The CDR3 covers 17 residues. The J segment lost 3 bases and the V segment lost 5 bases, leaving 14 bases of the junction unmatched. From germline, CDR1 is MNHEY and CDR2 SMNVEV (reference sequence). In DNA form, the CDR3 reads TGTGCCAGCAGTATAGAATCATCCGGGACAGGGAGCTACGAGCAGTACTTC. As protein: CASSIESSGTGSYEQYF.

V is TRBV6-1 and J is TRBJ2-5; TRBD2 agrees at 14 bases. The J call is in doubt because the DNA end fits TRBJ2-7 better. Germline V gene data show CDR1 as MNHNS and CDR2 as SASEGT. The CDR3 contains 17 residues. The CDR3 region has the DNA TGTGCCAGCAGTGAAGCTAGGACTAGCGGGAGGATCTACGAGCAGTACTTC. Its protein product is CASSEARTSGRIYEQYF.

CDR3 coding DNA: TGTGCCAGCAGCACGGACAGGCTAAATCAGCCCCAGCATTTT. As protein: CASSTDRLNQPQHF. The chain has TRBV7-2 and TRBJ1-5; 7 nucleotides align to TRBD1. The V and J ends lost 5 bases and 4 bases, in that order; junction bases with no gene match: 5. This CDR3 spans 14 amino acids. Germline values: CDR1 SGHTA, CDR2 FQGNSA.

The V and J genes are TRBV5-6 and TRBJ2-7; TRBD2 might be the D (5 bases). With 4 bases removed from V and 6 bases from J, the gap between germline ends came to 17 bases. Germline V gene sequence: CDR1 SGHDT, CDR2 YYEEEE. The CDR3 consists of 14 residues. The CDR3 reads CASSTPTRGSEQYF. As DNA, the CDR3 is TGTGCCAGCAGCACCCCCACCCGGGGAAGCGAGCAGTACTTC.

The chain carries TRBV2 and TRBJ2-1, with D perhaps TRBD2 (6 bases). In germline, CDR1 is SNHLY, CDR2 FYNNEI. The CDR3 is 13 amino acids. V was shortened by 9 bases and J by 8 bases, with 17 bases between the two germline ends. As DNA, the CDR3 is TGTGCCAGTTGGTGGGAGGCCCTCCATGAGCAGTTCTTC. Amino acid sequence: CASWWEALHEQFF.

CDR3 nucleotide sequence: TGTGCCAGCAGCCAGTCCGGGACAGGGGGAAAACTGTTTTTT. Translation: CASSQSGTGGKLFF. The V call is TRBV14, the J call TRBJ1-4, with 11 bases matching TRBD1. The CDR3 consists of 14 residues. The germline V gene has CDR1 SGHDN and CDR2 FVKESK. V was clipped by 3 bases and J by 10 bases; unmatched bases: 4.